The present T cell receptor beta chain was sequenced within a study of early T cells in non-severe SARS-CoV-2 infection. Individual cDNA molecules each received unique molecular identifiers attached to them. Each CDR3 protein gets one entry after TCRdb re-called the 5' RACE reads with MiXCR. The sample consists of about 56,000 distinct CDR3 sequences, 10% to 13% of them appearing once. The sequencing input was whole blood. The sequence was collected from an adult who was a healthcare worker with PCR-confirmed SARS-CoV-2 infection or an uninfected control (not recorded which).

CDR3 residues: CATESGRDHEQYF. The CDR3 coding sequence is TGTGCCACCGAGAGCGGGAGAGATCACGAGCAGTACTTC. This sequence joins TRBV3-1 and TRBJ2-7, with 8 nucleotides matching TRBD2. V lost 10 bases and J lost 5; bases outside the gene matches: 10. The CDR3 consists of 13 residues. Germline V CDR1 and CDR2: LGHDT, YNNKEL (reference sequence).